The sample holds a few counts of the clone carrying this T cell receptor beta chain. The antigen is not known. Whether given at about 4 or about 12 weeks, second doses were pooled. The sample belongs to a study of T cell responses to AZD1222 COVID-19 vaccine. Study observations and caveats: Repertoire sampling occurred only after the peak T cell response. At study baseline, merely over 5 AZD1222 recipients were seropositive. CD4 TCRs covered the whole spike, strongest at regions 160-218 and 743-854.

V was trimmed by 5 bases and J by 7 bases, leaving 15 bases between them. The length of the CDR3 is 14 residues. Per germline, CDR1 SGHVS and CDR2 FQNEAQ. Assay used: immunoSEQ multiplex PCR; TCRdb lists only in-frame clones, some missing. The table has 100,000 to 150,000 clones, about nine tenths seen once; the top ten hold approximately 1.1%. This clonotype was obtained from an adult who received the AZD1222 COVID-19 vaccine. The chain joins TRBV7-8 to TRBJ1-5; D may be TRBD1 (5 bases). Sequences were derived from peripheral blood, sampled 28 days after the second AZD1222 dose. In DNA, the CDR3 is TGTGCCAGCAGCCAGGGACCGTCGGACCAGCCCCAGCATTTT. This encodes CASSQGPSDQPQHF. The full variable domain, in which reference TRBV7-8 and TRBJ1-5 provide the parts outside the CDR3, is GAGVSQSPRYKVAKRGQDVALRCDPISGHVSLFWYQQALGQGPEFLTYFQNEAQLDKSGLPSDRFFAERPEGSVSTLKIQRTQQEDSAVYLCASSQGPSDQPQHFGDGTRLSIL.